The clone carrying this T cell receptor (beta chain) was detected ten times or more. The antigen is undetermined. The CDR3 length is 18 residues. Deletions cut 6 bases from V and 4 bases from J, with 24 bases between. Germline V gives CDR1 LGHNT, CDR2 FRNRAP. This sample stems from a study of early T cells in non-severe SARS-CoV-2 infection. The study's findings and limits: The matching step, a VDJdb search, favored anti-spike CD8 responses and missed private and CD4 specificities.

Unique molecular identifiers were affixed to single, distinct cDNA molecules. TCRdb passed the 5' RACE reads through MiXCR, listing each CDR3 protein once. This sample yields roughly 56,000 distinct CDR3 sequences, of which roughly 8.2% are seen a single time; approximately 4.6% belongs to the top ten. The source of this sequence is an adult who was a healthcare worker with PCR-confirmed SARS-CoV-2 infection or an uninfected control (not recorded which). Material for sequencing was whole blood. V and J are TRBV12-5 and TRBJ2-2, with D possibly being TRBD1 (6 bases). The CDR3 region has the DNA TGTGCTAGTGGCAACGCAGGGGTTGTACAGGGCGGCACCGGGGAGCTGTTTTTT. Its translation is CASGNAGVVQGGTGELFF. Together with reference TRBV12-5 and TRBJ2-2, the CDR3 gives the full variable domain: DARVTQTPRHKVTEMGQEVTMRCQPILGHNTVFWYRQTMMQGLELLAYFRNRAPLDDSGMPKDRFSAEMPDATLATLKIQPSEPRDSAVYFCASGNAGVVQGGTGELFFGEGSRLTVL.